This TCR beta chain was sequenced in a study of human T cells and chemical hapten exposure. This clonotype showed up just a few times. The CDR3 totals 16 residues. V was shortened by 5 bases and J by 3 bases, with 19 bases between the two germline ends. The library tagged individual cDNA molecules with unique molecular identifiers. MiXCR was run by TCRdb on the RACE reads, yielding one entry per CDR3 protein. The profile shows around 380,000 distinct CDR3 sequences, 4.5% to 7% of them singletons. Time point of the sample: pre-sensitization, week 0. As to treatment: therapeutic diphenylcyclopropenone sensitization with weekly scalp DPC. Total RNA was isolated from unfractionated whole blood.

The rearrangement links TRBV12-3 or TRBV12-4 to TRBJ1-2; the D gene is possibly TRBD1 (6 bases). The clonotype comes from a woman in her late teens or twenties with alopecia areata. Some clones in this sample may be carry-over from other donors' samples. Sequences were derived from whole blood, sampled in connection with sensitization to the hapten diphenylcyclopropenone (DPC). CDR3 region: CASSLYDGGPHYGYTF. The CDR3, as DNA: TGTGCCAGCAGTCTATACGATGGGGGGCCTCACTATGGCTACACCTTC.